This T cell receptor beta chain was sequenced during a study of cytomegalovirus exposure and HLA in healthy donors. Notes on the study in general: A later analysis revealed that TCR association rates differed between HLA loci, peaking at DRB1 and bottoming out at HLA-C.

The PCR contained 60 Vbeta and 13 Jbeta primers. Assay used: immunoSEQ multiplex PCR; TCRdb lists only in-frame clones, some missing. The table lists some 140,000 clones, roughly three quarters of them singletons. Points on this clone: What it recognizes is unknown. At one end the junction does not follow the germline gene, possibly because of a read error.

Germline lookup yields CDR1 SSHAT and CDR2 FNYEAQ (reference sequence). The CDR3 contains 15 residues. What was sequenced was PBMCs. This receptor was taken from a man younger than 40 in good health and CMV-seronegative. The chain has TRBV7-7 and TRBJ2-1, with 12 positions matching TRBD2. CDR3 nucleotides: TGTGCTAGCAGCCCCCTAGCGGGAGGGTACAATGAGCAGTTCTTC. Its translation is CASSPLAGGYNEQFF.